Listed below are T cell receptor beta chains from one sample, sequenced in a study of early T cells in non-severe SARS-CoV-2 infection. TCRdb reanalysed the 5' RACE reads using MiXCR and keeps one entry per CDR3 protein. The sample consists of around 80,000 distinct CDR3 sequences, less than 15% of them appearing once. The source material was whole blood. Receptors originate from an adult who was a healthcare worker with PCR-confirmed SARS-CoV-2 infection or an uninfected control (not recorded which). The CDR3 runs from the conserved cysteine through the conserved F or W. D genes are given only for firm matches. Clone size, where shown, is once, few, many, or a class for clones that have expanded.

V: TRBV5-1; size: many; D: TRBD1; J: TRBJ2-3; CDR3: CASRKALGQGSTDTQYF; DNA: TGCGCCAGCAGAAAGGCGCTAGGACAGGGTAGCACAGATACGCAGTATTTT
V: TRBV2; size: .; D: .; J: TRBJ2-7; CDR3: CASSESGTPTREQYF; DNA: TGTGCCAGCAGTGAGAGTGGGACACCCACTAGGGAGCAGTACTTC
V: TRBV9; size: .; D: .; J: TRBJ1-2; CDR3: CASSLTGGLFFYGYTF; DNA: TGTGCCAGCAGCTTAACGGGGGGTCTTTTTTTCTATGGCTACACCTTC
V: TRBV6-6; size: many; D: .; J: TRBJ1-1; CDR3: CASSYSILSPGAEAFF; DNA: TGTGCCAGCAGTTACTCGATCCTAAGCCCGGGCGCTGAAGCTTTCTTT
V: TRBV18; size: .; D: .; J: TRBJ1-1; CDR3: CASSPRSRDGTEAFF; DNA: TGTGCCAGCTCACCAAGGAGTAGGGATGGCACTGAAGCTTTCTTT
V: TRBV29-1; size: many; D: TRBD1; J: TRBJ1-2; CDR3: CSVEPGQGHYGYTF; DNA: TGCAGCGTTGAACCGGGACAGGGACACTATGGCTACACCTTC
V: TRBV20-1; size: .; D: TRBD1; J: TRBJ2-5; CDR3: CSAPKGQQQETQYF; DNA: TGCAGTGCACCTAAGGGACAGCAACAAGAGACCCAGTACTTC
V: TRBV6-5; size: many; D: .; J: TRBJ1-2; CDR3: CASSYSSEYYGYTF; DNA: TGTGCCAGCAGTTACTCGTCAGAATACTATGGCTACACCTTC
V: TRBV29-1; size: many; D: .; J: TRBJ2-3; CDR3: CSVQEWREATDTQYF; DNA: TGCAGCGTTCAGGAGTGGCGGGAAGCAACAGATACGCAGTATTTT
V: TRBV10-3; size: many; D: .; J: TRBJ1-1; CDR3: CAISESNEGVEAFF; DNA: TGTGCCATCAGTGAGTCGAATGAGGGGGTTGAAGCTTTCTTT
V: TRBV12-3/TRBV12-4; size: few; D: .; J: TRBJ2-1; CDR3: CASSSRDLGLNEQFF; DNA: TGTGCCAGCAGTTCGAGGGACTTGGGCCTCAATGAGCAGTTCTTC
V: TRBV4-1; size: few; D: .; J: TRBJ2-3; CDR3: CASSQAWRGATDTQYF; DNA: TGCGCCAGCAGCCAAGCGTGGCGGGGTGCCACAGATACGCAGTATTTT
V: TRBV9; size: few; D: TRBD2; J: TRBJ2-1; CDR3: CASSVEREGFNEQFF; DNA: TGTGCCAGCAGCGTAGAGCGGGAGGGGTTCAATGAGCAGTTCTTC
V: TRBV20-1; size: .; D: .; J: TRBJ2-6; CDR3: CSASPGWAGANVLTF; DNA: TGCAGTGCTAGCCCAGGGTGGGCTGGGGCCAACGTCCTGACTTTC
V: TRBV2; size: few; D: TRBD2; J: TRBJ2-5; CDR3: CASSGTRTYTSGGLQETQYF; DNA: TGTGCCAGCAGCGGGACTCGGACCTATACTAGCGGGGGCCTCCAAGAGACCCAGTACTTC
V: TRBV28; size: few; D: TRBD2; J: TRBJ2-3; CDR3: CASSFSGRTDTQYF; DNA: TGTGCCAGCAGCTTTAGCGGGAGGACGGATACGCAGTATTTT
V: TRBV10-3; size: .; D: .; J: TRBJ2-2; CDR3: CAISDRQNTGELFF; DNA: TGTGCCATCAGTGACCGACAGAACACCGGGGAGCTGTTTTTT
V: TRBV20-1; size: few; D: TRBD1; J: TRBJ2-1; CDR3: CSAQHRDRHYNEQFF; DNA: TGCAGTGCGCAACACCGGGACAGACACTACAATGAGCAGTTCTTC
V: TRBV28; size: .; D: .; J: TRBJ1-3; CDR3: CASSLLPQGNTIYF; DNA: TGTGCCAGCAGTTTACTCCCCCAGGGAAACACCATATATTTT
V: TRBV3-1; size: few; D: .; J: TRBJ1-4; CDR3: CASSQRGAGSNEKLFF; DNA: TGTGCCAGCAGCCAGCGTGGGGCAGGGAGTAATGAAAAACTGTTTTTT
V: TRBV10-1; size: .; D: TRBD1; J: TRBJ1-1; CDR3: CASSESTGGLAEAFF; DNA: TGCGCCAGCAGTGAGTCGACAGGGGGCTTGGCTGAAGCTTTCTTT
V: TRBV27; size: many; D: .; J: TRBJ2-7; CDR3: CASSLTGPYEQYF; DNA: TGTGCCAGCAGTTTAACAGGGCCCTACGAGCAGTACTTC
V: TRBV11-2; size: .; D: .; J: TRBJ1-1; CDR3: CASSLSQPEAFF; DNA: TGTGCCAGCAGCTTATCCCAGCCTGAAGCTTTCTTT
V: TRBV7-6; size: few; D: .; J: TRBJ2-3; CDR3: CASSLVTGTDTQYF; DNA: TGTGCCAGCAGCTTAGTGACAGGCACAGATACGCAGTATTTT
V: TRBV2; size: .; D: .; J: TRBJ1-1; CDR3: CASFKQGGNTEAFF; DNA: TGTGCCAGCTTCAAACAGGGAGGAAACACTGAAGCTTTCTTT
V: TRBV7-3; size: many; D: TRBD2; J: TRBJ2-2; CDR3: CASSPTPGLAEATGELFF; DNA: TGTGCCAGCAGCCCAACCCCCGGACTAGCGGAGGCCACCGGGGAGCTGTTTTTT
V: TRBV29-1; size: .; D: .; J: TRBJ2-7; CDR3: CSVGEGLDHEQYF; DNA: TGCAGCGTTGGGGAAGGGCTCGACCACGAGCAGTACTTC
V: TRBV5-1; size: few; D: TRBD1; J: TRBJ2-7; CDR3: CASSNGGTGNPRQYF; DNA: TGCGCCAGCAGCAACGGCGGGACAGGGAACCCCAGGCAGTACTTC
V: TRBV5-4; size: many; D: TRBD1; J: TRBJ2-7; CDR3: CASSGDRGIYEQYF; DNA: TGTGCCAGCAGCGGGGACAGGGGGATATACGAGCAGTACTTC
V: TRBV3-1; size: few; D: .; J: TRBJ2-1; CDR3: CASSQFSSIEQFF; DNA: TGTGCCAGCAGCCAATTTTCTAGCATTGAGCAGTTCTTC
V: TRBV18; size: few; D: TRBD2; J: TRBJ2-1; CDR3: CASSLGTSSYNEQFF; DNA: TGTGCCAGCTCGCTTGGGACTAGTTCCTACAATGAGCAGTTCTTC
V: TRBV7-9; size: few; D: .; J: TRBJ1-1; CDR3: CASSPWDIEAFF; DNA: TGTGCCAGCAGCCCCTGGGACATTGAAGCTTTCTTT
V: TRBV30; size: many; D: TRBD1; J: TRBJ1-5; CDR3: CAWSARTGINQPQHF; DNA: TGTGCCTGGAGCGCTAGGACAGGGATCAATCAGCCCCAGCATTTT
V: TRBV29-1; size: .; D: .; J: TRBJ1-1; CDR3: CSVEVRGQITEAFF; DNA: TGCAGCGTTGAAGTCCGCGGACAGATCACTGAAGCTTTCTTT
V: TRBV12-3/TRBV12-4; size: few; D: .; J: TRBJ2-1; CDR3: CASSLGRYNEQFF; DNA: TGTGCCAGCAGTTTAGGACGGTACAATGAGCAGTTCTTC
V: TRBV2; size: .; D: .; J: TRBJ2-7; CDR3: CASRGVYEQYF; DNA: TGTGCCAGCAGGGGGGTCTACGAGCAGTACTTC
V: TRBV20-1; size: .; D: .; J: TRBJ2-5; CDR3: CSARGRGETQYF; DNA: TGCAGTGCTAGAGGCAGGGGCGAGACCCAGTACTTC
V: TRBV18; size: many; D: .; J: TRBJ1-1; CDR3: CASSPQQNTEAFF; DNA: TGTGCCAGCTCACCACAGCAGAACACTGAAGCTTTCTTT
V: TRBV20-1; size: few; D: TRBD1; J: TRBJ2-7; CDR3: CSAVPGQGTGEQYF; DNA: TGCAGTGCTGTCCCGGGACAGGGAACAGGCGAGCAGTACTTC
V: TRBV5-1; size: .; D: .; J: TRBJ2-5; CDR3: CASSLGPAQETQYF; DNA: TGCGCCAGCAGCTTAGGGCCCGCCCAGGAGACCCAGTACTTC
V: TRBV6-5; size: many; D: TRBD2; J: TRBJ2-7; CDR3: CASSYSGLADYEQYF; DNA: TGTGCCAGCAGTTACTCGGGACTAGCGGATTACGAGCAGTACTTC
V: TRBV29-1; size: few; D: .; J: TRBJ1-2; CDR3: CSVVSREVNGYTF; DNA: TGCAGCGTTGTCAGCAGGGAGGTAAATGGCTACACCTTC
V: TRBV27; size: many; D: .; J: TRBJ2-7; CDR3: CASSHWDASYEQYF; DNA: TGTGCCAGCAGCCATTGGGACGCCTCCTACGAGCAGTACTTC
V: TRBV20-1; size: .; D: TRBD2; J: TRBJ2-3; CDR3: CSARGTSGRTDTQYF; DNA: TGCAGTGCTCGAGGGACTAGCGGACGCACAGATACGCAGTATTTT
V: TRBV27; size: many; D: TRBD1; J: TRBJ2-1; CDR3: CASNAGQGNEQFF; DNA: TGTGCCAGCAATGCCGGACAGGGGAATGAGCAGTTCTTC
V: TRBV5-1; size: .; D: .; J: TRBJ1-4; CDR3: CASSQLGTNEKLFF; DNA: TGCGCCAGCAGCCAGCTAGGAACTAATGAAAAACTGTTTTTT
V: TRBV27; size: few; D: TRBD2; J: TRBJ2-7; CDR3: CASSPREGTYEQYF; DNA: TGTGCCAGCAGTCCTCGGGAGGGAACCTACGAGCAGTACTTC
V: TRBV7-9; size: .; D: .; J: TRBJ2-3; CDR3: CASSGSGPDTQYF; DNA: TGTGCCAGCAGCGGGTCGGGGCCAGATACGCAGTATTTT
V: TRBV4-1; size: few; D: TRBD1; J: TRBJ1-2; CDR3: CASSQPRQGGYGYTF; DNA: TGCGCCAGCAGCCAACCTAGACAGGGCGGGTATGGCTACACCTTC
V: TRBV10-3; size: few; D: .; J: TRBJ2-5; CDR3: CAISVQFQETQYF; DNA: TGTGCCATCAGTGTACAATTCCAAGAGACCCAGTACTTC
V: TRBV5-1; size: .; D: TRBD1; J: TRBJ2-7; CDR3: CASSLARGHDEQYF; DNA: TGCGCCAGCAGCTTGGCCAGGGGGCACGACGAGCAGTACTTC
V: TRBV5-4; size: many; D: .; J: TRBJ1-1; CDR3: CASTQMGGVGTEAFF; DNA: TGTGCCAGCACGCAAATGGGGGGGGTCGGCACTGAAGCTTTCTTT
V: TRBV2; size: few; D: .; J: TRBJ1-1; CDR3: CASSETGGSTEAFF; DNA: TGTGCCAGCAGTGAAACGGGAGGGTCCACTGAAGCTTTCTTT
V: TRBV6-5; size: few; D: .; J: TRBJ2-5; CDR3: CASSLISGQTQYF; DNA: TGTGCCAGCAGTCTGATAAGCGGCCAGACCCAGTACTTC
V: TRBV27; size: .; D: .; J: TRBJ1-2; CDR3: CASSLGGTSGYTF; DNA: TGTGCCAGCAGTTTGGGGGGGACAAGTGGCTACACCTTC